This TCR beta chain came from a study of cytomegalovirus exposure and HLA in healthy donors (dated by TCRdb to the late 2010s). In terms of the full investigation: An earlier analysis of more than 550 of the donors reported approximately 280 Gb of sequence data and 117 million unique TCR beta sequences obtained from about 179 million T cells. An early release covering approximately 600 HLA-typed donors comprised around 300 gigabases of sequencing data and approximately 80 million unique TCR sequences. Among the approximately 430 genotyped donors, about 83% belonged to the genetic ancestry cluster associated with self-reported Caucasian donors. The study was designed to test whether signatures of past pathogen exposure could be identified by cataloging public T cell receptors. The study profiled the T cell repertoires of 550 to 700 subjects by immunosequencing and related them to cytomegalovirus serostatus. A separate validation cohort of 100 to 150 different subjects was used in addition to the roughly 620-subject first cohort. High-throughput TCR immunosequencing, statistical association of individual TCRs with disease status, and machine learning were combined to predict cytomegalovirus infection status. In a later analysis, previously published TCR beta repertoires from about 640 donors were re-analyzed and high-resolution HLA genotyping was added so that TCR occurrence patterns could be studied. The later analysis used no new phenotypic data to find candidate immune exposures, relying instead on TCR beta sequences and their occurrence across donors. An earlier analysis of around 580 of the donors used high-throughput TCR beta sequencing to judge whether each TCR beta V gene segment behaved as functional or pseudogenic. Donor age, sex, ethnicity and CMV serostatus were compiled together with the repertoire data. Genome-wide SNP genotypes for about 65% of the 666 donors were used in a later genetic analysis, which treated that subset as a discovery cohort. All discovery cohort repertoires had been generated on a single sequencing platform. Both class I and class II loci were covered by HLA typing, at four-digit resolution. The number of donors typed differed by locus, with 629-630 for A, B, C, DRB1 and DQB1, around 500 for DQA1, under 610 for DPA1, and under 490 for DPB1. A handful of DR-DQ haplotypes were handled as single units for association and clustering because linkage in the cohort was strong. Among about 360 genotyped donors of the cohort, an average of about 240,000 unique TCR beta nucleotide sequences were sequenced per donor, approximately 20% of them non-productive. The paper as a whole reports these results and caveats: Three of the identified cytomegalovirus-associated TCR beta chains were confirmed in vitro to be specific for cytomegalovirus antigens. Compared with equally common non-associated chains, HLA-associated TCR beta chains in a later analysis were more clonally expanded and had lower generation probabilities. A further reported finding was that TCR beta sequences accurately predicted the HLA-A and HLA-B alleles for most subjects in the first cohort. In the study, some 160 TCR beta chains were listed as associated with cytomegalovirus. The only immune exposure information available for the cohort was CMV serostatus. Specific HLA alleles were associated with 18,000 or so TCR beta sequences at a false discovery rate of 0.05 in a later analysis. In an earlier analysis of over 550 of the donors, most TCR beta V segments were observed in productive rearrangements about 90% or about 30% of the time, broadly matching IMGT annotations. Correlated functional status among segregating V segments might be attributable to linkage disequilibrium, but an unknown experimental factor could not be ruled out. In a later genetic analysis, fewer N-insertions in productive TCRs were reported among donors in an Asian-associated ancestry cluster than the roughly 700-donor mean. While some public TCRs were present in many individuals, most TCR sequences turned up only very rarely across donors. A group of highly shared sequence variants was considered likely to be a technical artifact of the sequencing pipeline. It was suggested by the authors that the approach could potentially be generalized to other disease states and immunological phenotypes. In a later analysis, the rate of TCR association differed among HLA loci, with DRB1 alleles having the most associated TCRs and HLA-C alleles having the fewest. According to a later analysis, most CMV-associated TCR beta chains appeared to be HLA-restricted, and the HLA associations seemed to be driven largely by CMV exposure. When HLA alleles, especially DR and DQ, strongly co-occurred, attributing TCR associations to individual alleles was difficult. The classifier was reported to diagnose cytomegalovirus status with high specificity and sensitivity in both the original cohort and the validation cohort. Sequencing depth was assumed to be roughly uniform across donors in the presence/absence analyses, though that assumption may not hold. The earlier analysis of around 600 of the donors excluded 15 to 20 rarely observed V segments, including chromosome 9 orphons, because counts were too low. V-gene and J-gene trimming of TCR beta chains was associated with a missense DCLRE1C variant in a later genetic analysis, and the association was replicated in an independent cohort. Several of the top co-occurrence clusters appeared to be linked to parvovirus B19, influenza, CMV and Epstein-Barr virus, according to a later analysis. HLA typing was unavailable for some donors at each locus, so association tests used only the typed subset. Only TCR beta chains were sequenced in this cohort, and the absence of alpha or paired-chain data limited detectable features.

The cohort was made up of 500 to 850 healthy bone marrow donors. At the time of sampling, all cohort members were nominally healthy, though unrecorded immune exposures were likely present. The donor tested CMV seropositive and was one of the 289 seropositive cohort members. A peripheral blood sample was provided by each donor, and peripheral blood mononuclear cells were used for TCR beta sequencing. The Qiagen DNeasy Blood Extraction Kit was used to extract genomic DNA from the blood cell samples. A note on this clone: Its antigen specificity is not known. Per-base qualities were not stored, and no clone one base away is much larger.

The library came from the immunoSEQ multiplex PCR assay. For the multiplex PCR, a mixture combining 60 forward primers for TCR Vbeta segments and 13 reverse primers for TCR Jbeta segments was used. The CDR3 region of rearranged TCR beta genes was amplified from genomic DNA by a multiplex PCR assay. The Illumina HiSeq System was used to sequence the amplified TCR beta libraries as 87-base-pair reads. As for the original processing: Across the 500 to 700 repertoires, a later analysis counted tens of millions of unique TCR beta chains, around 11 million of which were shared by at least two donors. A nearest-neighbor algorithm error-corrected the raw reads and collapsed the reads into unique sequences, merging closely related sequences to remove PCR and sequencing errors. To assign V, D and J gene segments, CDR3 sequences were aligned to IMGT reference sequences. Each retained sequence needed at least a six-nucleotide match to both a V gene segment and a J gene segment. A rearrangement was called productive if the CDR3 had no stop codons and remained in frame with V and J, and every other rearrangement was called non-productive. Following IMGT convention, CDR3 was defined as the stretch from the second conserved V-encoded cysteine to the conserved J-encoded phenylalanine. Sequences without an unambiguous match to a single V gene segment were excluded from the earlier analysis of almost 600 of the donors. An earlier analysis of roughly 590 of the donors called V segments functional above 56.7% productive rearrangements and segregating when the between-donor standard deviation exceeded 5%. A statistical classification framework was built for diagnosing cytomegalovirus status from the catalog of TCR beta chain sequences. A later analysis assigned V and J genes by comparing TCR nucleotide sequences with IMGT/GENE-DB human TR gene sequences. Using the TCRdist pipeline, a later analysis assigned CDR3 sequences along with most-parsimonious VDJ recombination scenarios. In a later analysis, every TCR beta chain was defined by the combination of its CDR3 amino acid sequence and its V-gene family, and reads without a unique V-gene family were dropped. As a way to deal with suspected cross-contamination and a sequencing artifact, a later analysis dropped roughly 620 nucleotide sequences that were highly shared and had low generation probability. A later analysis calculated a clonal expansion index for each public chain from normalized within-repertoire ranks of inferred template counts. In a later analysis, generation probabilities were computed with a VDJ recombination model fitted to out-of-frame rearrangements, and the resulting probabilities were checked against IGoR. A later analysis scored TCR-TCR, TCR-HLA and TCR-CMV co-occurrence with hypergeometric tests, applying a repertoire-size bias correction to TCR pairs. A later analysis estimated false discovery rates by permuting HLA or CMV assignments 20 times. In a later analysis, co-occurring TCRs were grouped using DBSCAN, with TCRdist sequence similarity added in when clustering inside HLA-allele-positive subsets. Repertoires with fewer than 30,000 or more than 120,000 public chains were left out of co-occurrence clustering, as were about 5 repertoires with anomalous nucleotide sharing. Entries here come from immuneACCESS through TCRdb and include only in-frame sequences with V and J called. Some clones fail to appear in such tables; in the studies checked, an unresolved V gene covers under half of the shortfall, and the cause of the remainder is unknown. From that table come the V and J calls and clone size; the DNA was used to work out D and trimming. The sample includes tens of thousands of clones, with less than 65% observed a single time. The biggest ten clones account for around 5.5% of the sample.

The sequencing input was PBMCs. This receptor was obtained from a young woman in good health and CMV-seropositive.

The CDR3 amino acid sequence is: CAWDRDFILSGANVLTF. The DNA reads as follows: TGTGCCTGGGACCGGGACTTTATACTCTCTGGGGCCAACGTCCTGACTTTC. The chain is made from TRBV30 and TRBJ2-6; the best D guess is TRBD2, with 6 bases matching. Between the V and J ends, shortened by 5 bases and 0 bases respectively, the junction contains 17 bases. Based on the germline V gene (reference sequence), the CDR1 and CDR2 sequences are GTSNPN and SVGIG. Its CDR3 holds 17 amino acids, cysteine through phenylalanine. Of all the DNA, just the CDR3 is kept, 51 bases in frame from base 1.